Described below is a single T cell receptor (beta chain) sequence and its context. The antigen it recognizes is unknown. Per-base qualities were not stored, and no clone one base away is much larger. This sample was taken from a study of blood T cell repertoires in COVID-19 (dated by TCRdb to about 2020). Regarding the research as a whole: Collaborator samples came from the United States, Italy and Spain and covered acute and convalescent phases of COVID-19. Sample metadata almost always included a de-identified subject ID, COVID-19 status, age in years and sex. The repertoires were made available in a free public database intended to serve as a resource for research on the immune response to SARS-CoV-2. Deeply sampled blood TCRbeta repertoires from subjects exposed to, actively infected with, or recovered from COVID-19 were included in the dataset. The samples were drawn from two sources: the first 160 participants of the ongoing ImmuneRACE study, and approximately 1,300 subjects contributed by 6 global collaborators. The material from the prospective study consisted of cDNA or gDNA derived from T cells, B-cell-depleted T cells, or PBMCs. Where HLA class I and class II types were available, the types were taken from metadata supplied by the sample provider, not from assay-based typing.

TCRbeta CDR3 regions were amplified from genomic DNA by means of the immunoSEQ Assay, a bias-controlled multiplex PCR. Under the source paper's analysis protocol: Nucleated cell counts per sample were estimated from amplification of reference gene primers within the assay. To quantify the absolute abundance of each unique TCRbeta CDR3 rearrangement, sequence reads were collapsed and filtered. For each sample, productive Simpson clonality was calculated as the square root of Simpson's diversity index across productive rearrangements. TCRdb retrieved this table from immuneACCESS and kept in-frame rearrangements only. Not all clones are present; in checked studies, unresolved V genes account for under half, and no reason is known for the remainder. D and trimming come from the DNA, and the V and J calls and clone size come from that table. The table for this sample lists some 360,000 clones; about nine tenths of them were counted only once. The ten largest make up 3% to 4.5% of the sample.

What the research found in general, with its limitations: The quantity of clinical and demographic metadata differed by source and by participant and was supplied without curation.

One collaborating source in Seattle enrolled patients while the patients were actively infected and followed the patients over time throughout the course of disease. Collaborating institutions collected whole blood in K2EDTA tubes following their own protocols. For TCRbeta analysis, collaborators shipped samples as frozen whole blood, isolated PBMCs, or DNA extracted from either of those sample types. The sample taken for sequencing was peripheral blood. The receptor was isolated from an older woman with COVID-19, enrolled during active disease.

The CDR3: CASSKGTGASTGELFF. The bases read TGTGCCAGCTCAAAGGGGACAGGCGCGAGCACCGGGGAGCTGTTTTTT. The chain is assembled from TRBV18 and TRBJ2-2, with 8 bases matching TRBD1. The junction shows trimming of 5 bases on V and 4 bases on J, and the gene matches do not reach 9 bases of it. From the cysteine up to the phenylalanine, the CDR3 has a length of 16 residues. Only the CDR3 portion is preserved as DNA: 48 bases, with reading frame beginning at the first base. The germline V gene gives CDR1 as KGHSH and CDR2 as LQKENI.